The clone carrying this T cell receptor (beta chain) appeared a few times. What it binds is not known. The sample belongs to a study of spatial heterogeneity in lung cancer. The length of the CDR3 is 15 residues. Looked up from germline, CDR1 is LNHDA and CDR2 is SQIVND (reference sequence). J gave up 5 bases and V 5 bases, and 4 bases lay outside the gene matches. Time point denoted: sample taken at primary tumor resection. There were 72 donors, all of them untreated patients with early-stage non-small cell lung cancer. The authors sequenced whole RNA from tumor, nontumor lung or frozen PBMC without sorting. Whole-study findings and limits: Resection blood, more than follow-up blood, showed ubiquitous expanded tumor TCRs.

TCRdb re-called the 5' RACE reads with MiXCR, one entry per CDR3 protein. The profile shows 48,000 or so distinct CDR3 sequences, roughly 5% of them singletons. V gene TRBV19 combines with J gene TRBJ2-1; TRBD2 aligns across 12 bases. This clonotype originated in a male donor with early-stage non-small cell lung cancer. The material was PBMCs, obtained at surgery. This CDR3 is CASSPRLAGDNEQFF. The CDR3 nucleotides are TGTGCCAGTAGTCCCCGACTAGCGGGAGACAATGAGCAGTTCTTC.